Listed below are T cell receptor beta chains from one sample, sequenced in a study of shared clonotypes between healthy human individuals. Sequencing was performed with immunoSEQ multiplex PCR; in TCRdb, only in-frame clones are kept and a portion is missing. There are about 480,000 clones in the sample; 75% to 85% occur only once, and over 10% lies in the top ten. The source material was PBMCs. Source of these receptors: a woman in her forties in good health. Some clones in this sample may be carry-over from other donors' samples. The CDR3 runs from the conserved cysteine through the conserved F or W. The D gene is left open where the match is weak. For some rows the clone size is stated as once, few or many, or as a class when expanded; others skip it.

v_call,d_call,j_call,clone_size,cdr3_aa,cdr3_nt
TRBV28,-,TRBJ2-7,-,CASSLPGTSYEQYF,TGTGCCAGCAGTTTGCCCGGGACATCCTACGAGCAGTACTTC
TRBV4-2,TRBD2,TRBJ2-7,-,CASRRGLATSSYEQYF,TGTGCCAGCAGGCGCGGACTAGCCACATCCTCCTACGAGCAGTACTTC
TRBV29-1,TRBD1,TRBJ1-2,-,CSVRGQDYGYTF,TGCAGCGTCCGGGGACAGGACTATGGCTACACCTTC
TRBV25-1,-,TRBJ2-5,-,CASSGFGRGGTQYF,TGTGCCAGCAGCGGTTTTGGCAGAGGGGGGACCCAGTACTTC
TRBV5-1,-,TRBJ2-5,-,CASSLGQAIQETQYF,TGCGCCAGCAGCTTGGGGCAGGCGATTCAAGAGACCCAGTACTTC
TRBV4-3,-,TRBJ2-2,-,CASSQELGGELFF,TGCGCCAGCAGCCAAGAGCTTGGCGGGGAGCTGTTTTTT
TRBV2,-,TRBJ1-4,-,CASTPPGHYGEKLFF,TGTGCCAGCACCCCCCCTGGACATTACGGTGAAAAACTGTTTTTT
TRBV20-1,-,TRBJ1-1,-,CSAHRESEAFF,TGCAGTGCTCACAGGGAGTCTGAAGCTTTCTTT
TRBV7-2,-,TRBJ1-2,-,CASSLASGSQGHGYTF,TGTGCCAGCAGCTTAGCTAGCGGCAGCCAAGGACATGGCTACACCTTC
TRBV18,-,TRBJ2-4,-,CASSNAGLAKNIQYF,TGTGCCAGCTCAAACGCCGGTCTTGCCAAAAACATTCAGTACTTC
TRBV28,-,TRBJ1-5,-,CASTPRGVVNQPQHF,TGTGCCAGCACCCCGAGGGGGGTTGTCAATCAGCCCCAGCATTTT
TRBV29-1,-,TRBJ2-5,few,CSAGPQETQYF,TGCAGCGCCGGGCCACAAGAGACCCAGTACTTC
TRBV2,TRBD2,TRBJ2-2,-,CASIGLAGFVGGELFF,TGTGCCAGCATCGGACTAGCGGGTTTTGTGGGCGGGGAGCTGTTTTTT
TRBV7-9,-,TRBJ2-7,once,CASSLGPHEQYF,TGTGCCAGCAGCTTGGGACCTCACGAGCAGTACTTC
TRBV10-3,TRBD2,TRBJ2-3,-,CAIGLAGASTDTQYF,TGTGCCATCGGACTAGCGGGCGCTAGCACAGATACGCAGTATTTT
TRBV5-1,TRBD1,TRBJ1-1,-,CASSSGTGWNTEAFF,TGCGCCAGCAGCTCCGGGACAGGGTGGAACACTGAAGCTTTCTTT
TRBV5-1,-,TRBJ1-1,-,CASSLSRAGTEAFF,TGCGCCAGCAGCTTGTCCAGGGCGGGGACTGAAGCTTTCTTT
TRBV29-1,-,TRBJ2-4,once,CSVDGGPKNIQYF,TGCAGCGTTGATGGCGGACCCAAAAACATTCAGTACTTC